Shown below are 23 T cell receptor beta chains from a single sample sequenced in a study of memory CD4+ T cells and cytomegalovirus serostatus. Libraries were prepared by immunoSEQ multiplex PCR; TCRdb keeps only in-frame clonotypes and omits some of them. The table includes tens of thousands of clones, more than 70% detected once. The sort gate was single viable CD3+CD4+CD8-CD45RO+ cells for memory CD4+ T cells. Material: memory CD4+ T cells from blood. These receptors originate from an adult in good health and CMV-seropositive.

CDR3 sequence (DNA): TGTGCCAGTAGTATACCCGGGAGGGACTCTGGAAACACCATATATTTT. It specifies CASSIPGRDSGNTIYF. This rearrangement joins TRBV19 to TRBJ1-3; D unresolved. CDR1 and CDR2 from the germline V gene are LNHDA and SQIVND (reference sequence). This CDR3 is built from 16 residues. Deletions cut 2 bases from V and 0 bases from J, with 11 bases between.

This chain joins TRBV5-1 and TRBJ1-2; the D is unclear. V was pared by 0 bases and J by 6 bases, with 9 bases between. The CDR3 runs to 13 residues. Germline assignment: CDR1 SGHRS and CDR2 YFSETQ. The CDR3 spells CASSLGPGNGYTF. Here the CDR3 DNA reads TGCGCCAGCAGCTTGGGTCCGGGGAATGGCTACACCTTC.

As DNA, the CDR3 is TGTGCCAGCAGTTCCACAGATACGCAGTATTTT. It specifies CASSSTDTQYF. The chain carries TRBV2 and TRBJ2-3; D gene unclear. CDR3 length: 11 residues. Germline assignment: CDR1 SNHLY and CDR2 FYNNEI. Trimming took off 5 bases at V and 2 bases at J, with 2 bases between the two ends.

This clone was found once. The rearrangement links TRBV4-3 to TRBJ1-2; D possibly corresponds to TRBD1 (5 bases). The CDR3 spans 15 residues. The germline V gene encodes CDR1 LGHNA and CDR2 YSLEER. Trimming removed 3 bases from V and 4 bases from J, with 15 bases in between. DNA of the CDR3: TGCGCCAGCAGCCACTACGGGACCCCCGGCTATGGCTACACCTTC. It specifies CASSHYGTPGYGYTF.

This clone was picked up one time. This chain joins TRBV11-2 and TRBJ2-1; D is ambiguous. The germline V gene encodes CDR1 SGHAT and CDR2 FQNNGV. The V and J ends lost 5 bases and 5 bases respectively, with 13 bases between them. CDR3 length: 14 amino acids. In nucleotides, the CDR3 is TGTGCCAGCAGCCCCCGGGCAGGCCACAATGAGCAGTTCTTC. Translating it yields CASSPRAGHNEQFF.

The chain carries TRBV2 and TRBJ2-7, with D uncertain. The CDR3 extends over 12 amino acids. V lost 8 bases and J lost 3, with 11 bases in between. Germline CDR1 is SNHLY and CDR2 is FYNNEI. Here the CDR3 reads CASGLGIYEQYF. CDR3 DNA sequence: TGTGCCAGCGGGTTAGGCATCTACGAGCAGTACTTC.

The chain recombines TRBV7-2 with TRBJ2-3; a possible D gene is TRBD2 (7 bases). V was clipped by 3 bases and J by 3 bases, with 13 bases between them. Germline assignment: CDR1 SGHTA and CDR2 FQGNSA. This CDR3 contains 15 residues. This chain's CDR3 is CASSFIGGGTDTQYF. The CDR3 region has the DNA TGTGCCAGCAGCTTTATAGGGGGAGGGACAGATACGCAGTATTTT. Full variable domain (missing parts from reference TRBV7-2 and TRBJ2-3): GAGVSQSPSNKVTEKGKDVELRCDPISGHTALYWYRQSLGQGLEFLIYFQGNSAPDKSGLPSDRFSAERTGGSVSTLTIQRTQQEDSAVYLCASSFIGGGTDTQYFGPGTRLTVL.

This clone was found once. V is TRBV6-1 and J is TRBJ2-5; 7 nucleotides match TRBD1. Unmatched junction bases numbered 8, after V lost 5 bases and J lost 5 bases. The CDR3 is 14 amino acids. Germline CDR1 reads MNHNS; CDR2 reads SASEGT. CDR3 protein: CASSLDRAVETQYF. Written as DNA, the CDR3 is TGTGCCAGCAGTCTAGACAGGGCGGTGGAGACCCAGTACTTC.

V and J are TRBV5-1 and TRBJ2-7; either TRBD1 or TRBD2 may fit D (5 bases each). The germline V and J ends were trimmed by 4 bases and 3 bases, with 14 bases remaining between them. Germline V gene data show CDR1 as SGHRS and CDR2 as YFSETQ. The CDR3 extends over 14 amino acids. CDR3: CASSVRGEGYEQYF. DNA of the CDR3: TGCGCCAGCAGCGTCCGGGGCGAGGGCTACGAGCAGTACTTC.

DNA of the CDR3: TGTGCCAGCAGCTCGAACTCGCGCGGGGAGCTGTTTTTT. Residues: CASSSNSRGELFF. The genes are TRBV5-4 and TRBJ2-2; D remains ambiguous. Between the trimmed V and J ends, which lost 3 bases and 7 bases, there was a span of 10 bases. The CDR3 has 13 amino acids. CDR1 SGHNT and CDR2 YYREEE come from the germline V gene (reference sequence). Full variable domain (rest looked up from reference TRBV5-4 and TRBJ2-2): ETGVTQSPTHLIKTRGQQVTLRCSSQSGHNTVSWYQQALGQGPQFIFQYYREEENGRGNFPPRFSGLQFPNYSSELNVNALELDDSALYLCASSSNSRGELFFGEGSRLTVL.

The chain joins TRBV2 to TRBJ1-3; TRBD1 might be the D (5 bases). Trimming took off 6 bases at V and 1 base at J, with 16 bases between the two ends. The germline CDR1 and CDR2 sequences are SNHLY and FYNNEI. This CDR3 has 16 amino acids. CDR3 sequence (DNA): TGTGCCAGCAGCCGCCCAGGGTGGATGTCTGGAAACACCATATATTTT. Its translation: CASSRPGWMSGNTIYF.

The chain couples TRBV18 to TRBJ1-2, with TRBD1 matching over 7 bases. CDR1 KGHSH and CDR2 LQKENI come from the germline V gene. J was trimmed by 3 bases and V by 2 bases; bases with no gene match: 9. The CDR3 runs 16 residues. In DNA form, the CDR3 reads TGTGCCAGCTCACCAGGAGCGAAAGGGGGCCACTATGGCTACACCTTC. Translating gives CASSPGAKGGHYGYTF.

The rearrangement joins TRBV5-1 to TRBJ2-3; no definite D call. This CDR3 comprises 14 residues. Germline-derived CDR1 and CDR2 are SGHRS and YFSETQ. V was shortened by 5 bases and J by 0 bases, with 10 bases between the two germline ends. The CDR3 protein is CASRTATSTDTQYF. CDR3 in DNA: TGCGCCAGCAGGACCGCTACTAGCACAGATACGCAGTATTTT.

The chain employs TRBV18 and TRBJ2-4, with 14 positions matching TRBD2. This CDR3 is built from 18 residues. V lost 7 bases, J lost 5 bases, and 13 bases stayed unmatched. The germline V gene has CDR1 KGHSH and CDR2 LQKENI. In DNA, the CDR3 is TGTGCCAGCTGCAATTTGCCGGGACTAGCGGGAGCGGAAAACATTCAGTACTTC. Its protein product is CASCNLPGLAGAENIQYF.

The CDR3 loop reads CASSVLRGQGEAFF. The CDR3 nucleotides are TGTGCCAGCAGCGTCCTGAGAGGACAGGGGGAAGCTTTCTTT. V usage is TRBV7-2 and J usage is TRBJ1-1, with 9 bases that match TRBD1. The CDR3 contains 14 residues. Germline lookup yields CDR1 SGHTA and CDR2 FQGNSA. V was pared by 5 bases and J by 8 bases, with 9 bases of the junction left unmatched.

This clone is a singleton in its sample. This CDR3 reads CASSVAAGERETQYF. The DNA of the CDR3 is TGTGCCAGCAGCGTAGCGGCGGGGGAGAGAGAGACCCAGTACTTC. The chain carries TRBV9 and TRBJ2-5; TRBD2 aligns across 7 bases. This CDR3 comprises 15 residues. V lost 0 bases and J lost 4; bases outside the gene matches: 6. Germline CDR1 and CDR2: SGDLS and YYNGEE.

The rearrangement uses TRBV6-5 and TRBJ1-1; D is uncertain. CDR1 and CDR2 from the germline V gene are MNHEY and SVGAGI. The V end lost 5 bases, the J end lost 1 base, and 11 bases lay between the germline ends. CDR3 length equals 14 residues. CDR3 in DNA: TGTGCCAGCAGTAGGACGGCTACGAACACTGAAGCTTTCTTT. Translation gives CASSRTATNTEAFF.

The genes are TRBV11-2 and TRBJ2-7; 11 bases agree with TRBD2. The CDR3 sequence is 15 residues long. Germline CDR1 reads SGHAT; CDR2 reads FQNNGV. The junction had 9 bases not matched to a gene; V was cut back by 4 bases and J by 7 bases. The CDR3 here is CASSWELAGVGEQYF. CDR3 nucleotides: TGTGCCAGCAGCTGGGAACTAGCGGGAGTGGGTGAGCAGTACTTC.

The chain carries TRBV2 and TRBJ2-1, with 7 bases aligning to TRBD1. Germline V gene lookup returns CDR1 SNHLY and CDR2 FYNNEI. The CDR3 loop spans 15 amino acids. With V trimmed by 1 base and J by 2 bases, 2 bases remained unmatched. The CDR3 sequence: CASSEEGTAYNEQFF. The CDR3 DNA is TGTGCCAGCAGTGAAGAAGGGACAGCCTACAATGAGCAGTTCTTC.

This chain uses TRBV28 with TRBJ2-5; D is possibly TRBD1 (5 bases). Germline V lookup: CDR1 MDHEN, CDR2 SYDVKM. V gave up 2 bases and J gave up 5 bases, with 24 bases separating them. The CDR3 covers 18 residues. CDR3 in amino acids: CASSLATVRGPTRETQYF. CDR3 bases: TGTGCCAGCAGTTTAGCGACAGTAAGGGGCCCTACCAGGGAGACCCAGTACTTC.

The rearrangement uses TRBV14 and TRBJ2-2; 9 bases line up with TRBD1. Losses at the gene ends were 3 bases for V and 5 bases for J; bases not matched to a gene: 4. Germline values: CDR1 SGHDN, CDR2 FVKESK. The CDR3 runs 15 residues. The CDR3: CASSQNRGLTGELFF. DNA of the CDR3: TGTGCCAGCAGCCAGAACAGGGGGCTGACCGGGGAGCTGTTTTTT.

The CDR3 loop reads CASRSDRAGGYTF. The CDR3 DNA follows: TGTGCCAGCAGATCTGACAGGGCGGGTGGCTACACCTTC. The V call is TRBV28, the J call TRBJ1-2, with TRBD1 matching over 7 bases. V lost 6 bases, J lost 7 bases, and 8 bases stayed unmatched. This CDR3 is built from 13 residues. Germline loops: CDR1 MDHEN, CDR2 SYDVKM.

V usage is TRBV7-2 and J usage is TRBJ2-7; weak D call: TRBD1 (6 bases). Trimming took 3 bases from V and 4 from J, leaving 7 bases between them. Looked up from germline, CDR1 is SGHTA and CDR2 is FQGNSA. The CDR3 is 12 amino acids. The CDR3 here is CASSFTGYEQYF. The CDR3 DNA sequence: TGTGCCAGCAGCTTTACAGGGTACGAGCAGTACTTC.